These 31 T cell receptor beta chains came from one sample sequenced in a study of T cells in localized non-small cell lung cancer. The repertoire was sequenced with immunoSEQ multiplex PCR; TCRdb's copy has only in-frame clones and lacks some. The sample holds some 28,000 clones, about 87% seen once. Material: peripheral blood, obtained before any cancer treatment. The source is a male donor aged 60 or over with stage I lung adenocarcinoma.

For the CDR3, the DNA is TGTGCCAGCAGTTTAGGGTCCGGGACAGCTTTCTTT. Translation: CASSLGSGTAFF. The rearrangement links TRBV28 to TRBJ1-1; a weak D match, TRBD1 (5 bases). Trimming shortened V by 2 bases and J by 10 bases, and 11 bases separated the two germline ends. This CDR3 comprises 12 residues. Germline CDR1 is MDHEN and CDR2 is SYDVKM.

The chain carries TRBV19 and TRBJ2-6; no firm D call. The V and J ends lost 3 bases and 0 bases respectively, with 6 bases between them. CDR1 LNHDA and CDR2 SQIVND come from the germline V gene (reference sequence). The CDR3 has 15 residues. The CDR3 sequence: CASSIPDSGANVLTF. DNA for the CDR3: TGTGCCAGTAGTATCCCAGACTCTGGGGCCAACGTCCTGACTTTC.

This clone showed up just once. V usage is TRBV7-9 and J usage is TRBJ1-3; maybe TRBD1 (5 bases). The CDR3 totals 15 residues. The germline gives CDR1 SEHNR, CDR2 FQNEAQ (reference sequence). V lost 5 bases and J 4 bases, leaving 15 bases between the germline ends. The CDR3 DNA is TGTGCCAGCAGCCGAGGAGGGGTAGCCGGAAACACCATATATTTT. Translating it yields CASSRGGVAGNTIYF.

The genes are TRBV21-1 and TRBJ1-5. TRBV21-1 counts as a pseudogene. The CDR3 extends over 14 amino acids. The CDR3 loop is CASSRGEVDQPQHF. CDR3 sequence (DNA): TGTGCCAGCAGCCGTGGGGAGGTCGATCAGCCCCAGCATTTT.

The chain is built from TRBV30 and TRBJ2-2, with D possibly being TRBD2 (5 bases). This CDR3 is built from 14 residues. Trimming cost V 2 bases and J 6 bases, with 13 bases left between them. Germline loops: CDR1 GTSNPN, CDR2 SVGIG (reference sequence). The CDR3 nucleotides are TGTGCCTGGAGTCCAGGACTGGGCGCCGGGGAGCTGTTTTTT. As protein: CAWSPGLGAGELFF.

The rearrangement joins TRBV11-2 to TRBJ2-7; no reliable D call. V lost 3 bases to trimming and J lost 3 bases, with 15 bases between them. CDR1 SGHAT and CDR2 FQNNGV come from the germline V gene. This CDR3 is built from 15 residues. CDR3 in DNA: TGTGCCAGCAGCTTTGAGGCAGAGGCCAACTACGAGCAGTACTTC. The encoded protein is CASSFEAEANYEQYF.

The CDR3 here is CASSSIRTGGREQYF. CDR3 nucleotides: TGTGCCAGCAGTTCCATTCGGACAGGGGGCAGGGAGCAGTACTTC. V gene TRBV28 combines with J gene TRBJ2-7; the match to TRBD1 covers 11 bases. The CDR3 consists of 15 residues. Germline CDR1 is MDHEN and CDR2 is SYDVKM. V lost 4 bases to trimming and J lost 7 bases; unmatched junction nucleotides: 9.

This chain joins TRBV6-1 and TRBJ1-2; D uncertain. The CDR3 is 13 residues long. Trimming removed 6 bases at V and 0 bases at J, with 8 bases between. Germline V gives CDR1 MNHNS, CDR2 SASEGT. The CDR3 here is CASRSWTNYGYTF. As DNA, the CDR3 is TGTGCCAGCAGATCGTGGACTAACTATGGCTACACCTTC.

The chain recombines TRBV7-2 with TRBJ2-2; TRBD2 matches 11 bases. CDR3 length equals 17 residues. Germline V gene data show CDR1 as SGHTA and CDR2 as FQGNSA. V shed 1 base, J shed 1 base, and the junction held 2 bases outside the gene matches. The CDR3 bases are TGTGCCAGCAGCTTAGGCCTAGCGGGGGGGAACACCGGGGAGCTGTTTTTT. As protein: CASSLGLAGGNTGELFF. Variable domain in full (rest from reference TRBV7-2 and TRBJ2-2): GAGVSQSPSNKVTEKGKDVELRCDPISGHTALYWYRQSLGQGLEFLIYFQGNSAPDKSGLPSDRFSAERTGGSVSTLTIQRTQQEDSAVYLCASSLGLAGGNTGELFFGEGSRLTVL.

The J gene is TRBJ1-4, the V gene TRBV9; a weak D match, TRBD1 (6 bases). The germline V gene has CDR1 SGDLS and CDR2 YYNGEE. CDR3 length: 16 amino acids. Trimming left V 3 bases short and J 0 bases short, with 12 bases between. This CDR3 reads CASSGRDTSTNEKLFF. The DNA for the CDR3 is TGTGCCAGCAGCGGACGGGACACCTCAACTAATGAAAAACTGTTTTTT. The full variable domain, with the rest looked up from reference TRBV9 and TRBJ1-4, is DSGVTQTPKHLITATGQRVTLRCSPRSGDLSVYWYQQSLDQGLQFLIQYYNGEERAKGNILERFSAQQFPDLHSELNLSSLELGDSALYFCASSGRDTSTNEKLFFGSGTQLSVL.

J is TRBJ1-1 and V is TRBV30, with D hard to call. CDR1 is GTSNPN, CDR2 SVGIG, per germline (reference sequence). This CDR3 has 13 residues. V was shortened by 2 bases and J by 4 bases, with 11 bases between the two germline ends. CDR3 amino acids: CAWSITVGTEAFF. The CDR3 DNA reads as TGTGCCTGGAGTATCACGGTGGGCACTGAAGCTTTCTTT.

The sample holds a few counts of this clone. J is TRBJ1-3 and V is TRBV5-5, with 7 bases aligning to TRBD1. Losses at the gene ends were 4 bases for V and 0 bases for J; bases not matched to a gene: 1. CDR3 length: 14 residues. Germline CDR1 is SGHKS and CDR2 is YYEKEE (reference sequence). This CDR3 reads CASSDRVSGNTIYF. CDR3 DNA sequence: TGTGCCAGCAGCGACAGGGTCTCTGGAAACACCATATATTTT.

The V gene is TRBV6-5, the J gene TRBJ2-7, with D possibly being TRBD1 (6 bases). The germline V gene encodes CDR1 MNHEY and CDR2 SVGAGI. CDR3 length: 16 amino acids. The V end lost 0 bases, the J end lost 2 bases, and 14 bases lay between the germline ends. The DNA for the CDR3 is TGTGCCAGCAGTTACTCTTGGTTGACAGGACCCTACGAGCAGTACTTC. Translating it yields CASSYSWLTGPYEQYF.

CDR3 region: CASSLAVGQPQHF. The CDR3 DNA sequence: TGCGCCAGCAGCTTGGCCGTGGGTCAGCCCCAGCATTTT. The J gene is TRBJ1-5, the V gene TRBV5-1; D not resolved. Trimming pared 0 bases from V and 6 bases from J, leaving 7 bases between. The germline V gene has CDR1 SGHRS and CDR2 YFSETQ. The CDR3 covers 13 residues.

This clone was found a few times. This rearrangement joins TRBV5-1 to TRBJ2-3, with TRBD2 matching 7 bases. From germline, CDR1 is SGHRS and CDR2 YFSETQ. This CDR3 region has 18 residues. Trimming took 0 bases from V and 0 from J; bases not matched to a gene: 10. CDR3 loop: CASSLGQRGVSSTDTQYF. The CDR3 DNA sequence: TGCGCCAGCAGCTTGGGCCAGCGGGGCGTTTCTAGCACAGATACGCAGTATTTT.

CDR3 sequence reads: CASSANLAGSYNEQFF. CDR3 coding DNA: TGTGCCAGCAGCGCCAACCTAGCGGGGAGTTACAATGAGCAGTTCTTC. V and J are TRBV9 and TRBJ2-1; 9 positions match TRBD2. This CDR3 has 16 residues. V was clipped by 3 bases and J by 4 bases; unmatched bases: 8. Germline-derived CDR1 and CDR2 are SGDLS and YYNGEE.

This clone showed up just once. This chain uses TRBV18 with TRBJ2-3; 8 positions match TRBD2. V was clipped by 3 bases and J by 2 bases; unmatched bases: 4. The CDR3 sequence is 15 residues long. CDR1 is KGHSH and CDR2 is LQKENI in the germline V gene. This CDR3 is CASSPTSGLTDTQYF. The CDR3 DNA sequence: TGTGCCAGCTCACCTACTAGCGGCCTCACAGATACGCAGTATTTT.

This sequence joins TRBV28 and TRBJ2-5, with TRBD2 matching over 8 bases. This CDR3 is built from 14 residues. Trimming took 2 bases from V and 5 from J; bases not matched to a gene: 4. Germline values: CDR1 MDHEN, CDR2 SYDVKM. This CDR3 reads CASSLPGGAETQYF. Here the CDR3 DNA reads TGTGCCAGCAGTTTACCCGGGGGGGCGGAGACCCAGTACTTC.

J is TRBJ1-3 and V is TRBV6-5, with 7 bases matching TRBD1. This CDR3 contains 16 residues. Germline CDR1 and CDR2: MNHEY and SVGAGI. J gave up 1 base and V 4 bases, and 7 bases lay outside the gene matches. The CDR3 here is CASSSGGQRSGNTIYF. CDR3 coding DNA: TGTGCCAGCAGTTCAGGGGGACAGCGATCTGGAAACACCATATATTTT.

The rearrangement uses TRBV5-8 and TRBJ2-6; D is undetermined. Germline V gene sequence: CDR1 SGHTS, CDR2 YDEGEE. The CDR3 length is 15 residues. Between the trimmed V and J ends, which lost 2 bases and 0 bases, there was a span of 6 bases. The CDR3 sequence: CASSFRSSGANVLTF. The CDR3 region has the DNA TGTGCCAGCAGCTTTAGGAGCTCTGGGGCCAACGTCCTGACTTTC. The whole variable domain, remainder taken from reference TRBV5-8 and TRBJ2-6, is EAGVTQSPTHLIKTRGQQATLRCSPISGHTSVYWYQQALGLGLQFLLWYDEGEERNRGNFPPRFSGRQFPNYSSELNVNALELEDSALYLCASSFRSSGANVLTFGAGSRLTVL.

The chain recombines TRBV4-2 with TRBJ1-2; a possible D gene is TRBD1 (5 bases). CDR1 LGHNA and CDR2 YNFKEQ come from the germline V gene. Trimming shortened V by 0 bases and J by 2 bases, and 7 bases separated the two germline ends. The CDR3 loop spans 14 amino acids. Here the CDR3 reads CASSQDPGNYGYTF. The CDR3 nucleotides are TGTGCCAGCAGCCAAGATCCAGGGAACTATGGCTACACCTTC.

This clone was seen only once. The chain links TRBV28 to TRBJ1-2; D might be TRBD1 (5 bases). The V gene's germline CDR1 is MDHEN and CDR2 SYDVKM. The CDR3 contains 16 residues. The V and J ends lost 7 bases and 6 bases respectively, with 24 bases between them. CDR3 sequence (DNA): TGTGCCAGCACCCCCTACCCGGCAGGGACCCTCGATGGCTACACCTTC. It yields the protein CASTPYPAGTLDGYTF.

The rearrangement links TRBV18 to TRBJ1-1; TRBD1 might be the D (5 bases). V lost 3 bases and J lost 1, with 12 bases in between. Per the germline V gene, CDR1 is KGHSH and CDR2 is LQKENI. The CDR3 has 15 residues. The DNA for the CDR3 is TGTGCCAGCTCACCCTTAGCGAGGGGGAACACTGAAGCTTTCTTT. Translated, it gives CASSPLARGNTEAFF. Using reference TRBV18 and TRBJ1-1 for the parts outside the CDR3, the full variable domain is NAGVMQNPRHLVRRRGQEARLRCSPMKGHSHVYWYRQLPEEGLKFMVYLQKENIIDESGMPKERFSAEFPKEGPSILRIQQVVRGDSAAYFCASSPLARGNTEAFFGQGTRLTVV.

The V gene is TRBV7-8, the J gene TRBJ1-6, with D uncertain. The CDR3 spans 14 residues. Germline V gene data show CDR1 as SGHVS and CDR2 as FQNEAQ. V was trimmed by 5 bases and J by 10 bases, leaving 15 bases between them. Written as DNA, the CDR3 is TGTGCCAGCAGCGAAGCCCGGGAACGGTCACCCCTCCACTTT. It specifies CASSEARERSPLHF.

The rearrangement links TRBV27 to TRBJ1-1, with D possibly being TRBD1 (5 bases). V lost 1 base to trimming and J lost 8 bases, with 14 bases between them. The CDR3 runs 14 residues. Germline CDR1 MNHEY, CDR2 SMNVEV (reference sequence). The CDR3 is CASSLLGTGSEAFF. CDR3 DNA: TGTGCCAGCAGTTTATTGGGGACGGGTTCCGAAGCTTTCTTT.

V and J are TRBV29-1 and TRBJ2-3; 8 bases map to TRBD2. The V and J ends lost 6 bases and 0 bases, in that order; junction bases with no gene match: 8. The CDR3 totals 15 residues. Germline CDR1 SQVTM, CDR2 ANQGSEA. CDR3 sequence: CSVTIAGSSTDTQYF. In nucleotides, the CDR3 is TGCAGCGTCACTATAGCGGGGTCTAGCACAGATACGCAGTATTTT.

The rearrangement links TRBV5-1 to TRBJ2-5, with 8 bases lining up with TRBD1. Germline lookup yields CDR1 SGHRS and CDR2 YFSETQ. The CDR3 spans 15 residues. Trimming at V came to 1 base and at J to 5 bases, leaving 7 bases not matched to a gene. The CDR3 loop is CASSLQTGVGETQYF. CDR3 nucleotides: TGCGCCAGCAGCTTGCAGACAGGGGTGGGTGAGACCCAGTACTTC. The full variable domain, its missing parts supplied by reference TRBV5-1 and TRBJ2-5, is KAGVTQTPRYLIKTRGQQVTLSCSPISGHRSVSWYQQTPGQGLQFLFEYFSETQRNKGNFPGRFSGRQFSNSRSEMNVSTLELGDSALYLCASSLQTGVGETQYFGPGTRLLVL.

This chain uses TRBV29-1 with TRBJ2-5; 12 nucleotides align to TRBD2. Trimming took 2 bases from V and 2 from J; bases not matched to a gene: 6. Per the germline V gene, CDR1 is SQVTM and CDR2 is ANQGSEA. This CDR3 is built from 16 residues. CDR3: CSVEKSTSGGQETQYF. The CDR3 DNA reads TGCAGCGTTGAAAAATCGACTAGCGGGGGACAAGAGACCCAGTACTTC. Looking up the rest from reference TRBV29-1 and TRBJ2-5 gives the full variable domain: SAVISQKPSRDICQRGTSLTIQCQVDSQVTMMFWYRQQPGQSLTLIATANQGSEATYESGFVIDKFPISRPNLTFSTLTVSNMSPEDSSIYLCSVEKSTSGGQETQYFGPGTRLLVL.

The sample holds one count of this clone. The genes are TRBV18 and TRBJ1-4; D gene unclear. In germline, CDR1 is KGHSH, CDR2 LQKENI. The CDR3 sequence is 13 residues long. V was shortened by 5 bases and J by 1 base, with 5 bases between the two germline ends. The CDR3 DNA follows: TGTGCCAGCTCAGACATAACTAATGAAAAACTGTTTTTT. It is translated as CASSDITNEKLFF.

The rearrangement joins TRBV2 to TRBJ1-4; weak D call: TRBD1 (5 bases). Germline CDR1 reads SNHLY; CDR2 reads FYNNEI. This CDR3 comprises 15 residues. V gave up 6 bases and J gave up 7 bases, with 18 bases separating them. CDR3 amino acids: CASSAREPSPEKLFF. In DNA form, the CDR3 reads TGTGCCAGCAGCGCCAGGGAGCCCAGCCCTGAAAAACTGTTTTTT.

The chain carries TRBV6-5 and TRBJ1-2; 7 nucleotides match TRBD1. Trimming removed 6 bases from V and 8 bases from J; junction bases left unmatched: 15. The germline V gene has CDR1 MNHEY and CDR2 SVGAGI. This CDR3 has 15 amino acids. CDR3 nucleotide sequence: TGTGCCAGCAGACGCCTGACAGGGTCAGTGGGAGGCTACACCTTC. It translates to CASRRLTGSVGGYTF.